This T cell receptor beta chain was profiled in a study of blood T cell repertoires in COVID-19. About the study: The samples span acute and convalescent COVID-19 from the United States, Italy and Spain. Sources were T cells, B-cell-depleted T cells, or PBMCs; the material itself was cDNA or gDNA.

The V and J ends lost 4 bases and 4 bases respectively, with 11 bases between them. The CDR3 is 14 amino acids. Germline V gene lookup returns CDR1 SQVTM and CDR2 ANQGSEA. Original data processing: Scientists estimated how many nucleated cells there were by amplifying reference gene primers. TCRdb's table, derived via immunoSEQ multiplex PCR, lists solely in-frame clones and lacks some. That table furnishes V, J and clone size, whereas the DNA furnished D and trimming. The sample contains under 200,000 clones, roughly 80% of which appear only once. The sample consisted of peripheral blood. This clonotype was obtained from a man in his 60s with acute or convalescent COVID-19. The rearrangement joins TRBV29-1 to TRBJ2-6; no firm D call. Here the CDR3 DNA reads TGCAGCGTTGGTGAATGGGCCGGGGCCAACGTCCTGACTTTC. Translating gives CSVGEWAGANVLTF.